Listed here is a single T cell receptor (beta chain). The sample belongs to a study of blood T cell repertoires in COVID-19. Study at large: Donors in the United States, Italy and Spain gave samples during acute or convalescent COVID-19. The cDNA or gDNA used as material had been derived from T cells, B-cell-depleted T cells, or PBMCs.

Authors' data handling: Amplification from reference gene primers served as the basis for estimated nucleated cell counts. The assay was immunoSEQ multiplex PCR, and TCRdb's table has in-frame clones only and misses some. Clone size and the V and J calls come from that table; the DNA yielded D and trimming. The sample shows approximately 160,000 clones, over 75% of them seen only once. V was shortened by 6 bases and J by 2 bases, with 10 bases between the two germline ends. Germline lookup yields CDR1 MNHEY and CDR2 SVGAGI. This CDR3 region has 13 residues. The chain combines TRBV6-5 with TRBJ2-5; a possible D gene is TRBD2 (5 bases). The sequenced sample consisted of peripheral blood. The sequence derives from a human donor in a cohort sampled during active COVID-19. DNA of the CDR3: TGTGCCAGCAGCTCCGGGGTGCAAGAGACCCAGTACTTC. It is translated as CASSSGVQETQYF.